This T cell receptor (beta chain) derives from a study of blood T cell repertoires in COVID-19. Study-level information: Sample material is recorded as cDNA or gDNA derived from T cells, B-cell-depleted T cells, or PBMCs.

This CDR3 contains 14 residues. CDR1 and CDR2 (germline): MNHEY, SMNVEV (reference sequence). V lost 1 base, J lost 7 bases, and 11 bases lay in between. In the original processing: Researchers report that nucleated cell counts were estimated from reference gene primer amplification. This table comes from immunoSEQ multiplex PCR, and its TCRdb copy is limited to in-frame clones, with some not included. V, J and clone size reflect that table, while D and trimming were determined from the DNA. Of more than 65,000 clones listed, 65% to 85% were seen once; the top ten hold approximately 5.8%. Sequencing was performed on peripheral blood. This rearrangement joins TRBV27 to TRBJ1-3; D gene uncertain. The TCR originated in a man aged 60 to 75 with active or convalescent COVID-19. The CDR3 coding sequence is TGTGCCAGCAGTTTATGGAGTGGCGGGAACACCATATATTTT. Translated: CASSLWSGGNTIYF.